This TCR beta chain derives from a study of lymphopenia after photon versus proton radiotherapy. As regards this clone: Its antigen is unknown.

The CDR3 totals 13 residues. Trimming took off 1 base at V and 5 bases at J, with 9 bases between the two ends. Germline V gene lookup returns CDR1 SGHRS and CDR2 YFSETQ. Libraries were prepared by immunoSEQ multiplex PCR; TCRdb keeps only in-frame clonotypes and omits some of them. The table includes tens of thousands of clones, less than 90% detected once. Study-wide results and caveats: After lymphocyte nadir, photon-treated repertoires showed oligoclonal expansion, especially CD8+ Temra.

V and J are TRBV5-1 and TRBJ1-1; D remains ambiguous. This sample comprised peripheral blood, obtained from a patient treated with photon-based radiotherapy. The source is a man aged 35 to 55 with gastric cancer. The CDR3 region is CASSLRSGTEAFF. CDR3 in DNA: TGCGCCAGCAGCTTGAGGAGCGGGACTGAAGCTTTCTTT.